This T cell receptor beta chain was found in a study of response to subunit inactivated influenza vaccine. One entry per CDR3 protein results from TCRdb running MiXCR on the RT-PCR reads. The table records hundreds of thousands of distinct CDR3 sequences, roughly 18% of them present only once. Germline V lookup: CDR1 SGHRS, CDR2 YFSETQ. The CDR3 consists of 15 residues. V was trimmed by 2 bases and J by 6 bases, leaving 14 bases between them. The table lists this clonotype with a few counts. The source was PBMCs from blood, collected roughly 5 days after vaccination. The sequence was obtained from a man in his fifties who received an inactivated influenza vaccine. The chain is built from TRBV5-1 and TRBJ1-4; D remains unclear. CDR3 sequence reads: CASSFSGLRDEKLFF. As DNA, the CDR3 is TGCGCCAGCAGCTTCTCAGGACTCCGAGATGAAAAACTGTTTTTT.